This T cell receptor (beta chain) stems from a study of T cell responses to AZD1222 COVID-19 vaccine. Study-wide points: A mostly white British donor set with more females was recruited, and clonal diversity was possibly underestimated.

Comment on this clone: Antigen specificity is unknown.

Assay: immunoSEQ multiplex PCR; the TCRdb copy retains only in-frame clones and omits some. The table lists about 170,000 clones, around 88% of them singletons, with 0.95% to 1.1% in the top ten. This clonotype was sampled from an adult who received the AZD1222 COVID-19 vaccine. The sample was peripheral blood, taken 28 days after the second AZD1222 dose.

The CDR3 bases are TGTGCCAGCAGTGAAGCGATAGGGGGGAGCTACGAGCAGTACTTC. It encodes CASSEAIGGSYEQYF. The gene calls are TRBV6-1 and TRBJ2-7, with D perhaps given as TRBD1 or TRBD2 (6 bases each). V lost 0 bases and J 3 bases, leaving 12 bases between the germline ends. CDR3 size: 15 residues. Germline V CDR1 and CDR2: MNHNS, SASEGT.